These 11 T cell receptor beta chains were sequenced from one sample in a study of response to subunit inactivated influenza vaccine. TCRdb reanalysed the RT-PCR reads using MiXCR and keeps one entry per CDR3 protein. Of a few hundred thousand distinct CDR3 sequences in the sample, approximately 14% were seen once. The specimen was PBMCs from blood, collected about 11 days after vaccination. The receptors here all came from a man aged 45-65 years who received an inactivated influenza vaccine.

This clonotype was seen a few times. The V call is TRBV11-2, the J call TRBJ1-2; weak D call: TRBD1 (5 bases). Per the germline V gene, CDR1 is SGHAT and CDR2 is FQNNGV. This CDR3 region has 16 residues. The ends were cut back, 5 bases at V and 0 bases at J, with 16 bases in the middle. The CDR3 bases are TGTGCCAGCAGCCCCCGGGGACGTGTGGCTAACTATGGCTACACCTTC. Its translation is CASSPRGRVANYGYTF.

The rearrangement links TRBV3-1 to TRBJ2-4, with D possibly TRBD2 on 6 matching bases. V lost 0 bases to trimming and J lost 9 bases, with 12 bases between them. Germline CDR1 is LGHDT and CDR2 is YNNKEL (reference sequence). CDR3 length: 14 amino acids. The CDR3 sequence: CASSQDLGGGIQYF. The CDR3 coding sequence is TGTGCCAGCAGCCAAGATCTGGGGGGAGGCATTCAGTACTTC. Full variable domain (outside the CDR3, taken from reference TRBV3-1 and TRBJ2-4): DTAVSQTPKYLVTQMGNDKSIKCEQNLGHDTMYWYKQDSKKFLKIMFSYNNKELIINETVPNRFSPKSPDKAHLNLHINSLELGDSAVYFCASSQDLGGGIQYFGAGTRLSVL.

This clonotype was counted between two and nine times. The chain combines TRBV7-6 with TRBJ1-1; D is perhaps TRBD1 (6 bases). Germline V gene sequence: CDR1 SGHVS, CDR2 FNYEAQ. The V and J ends lost 5 bases and 5 bases respectively, with 15 bases between them. The length of the CDR3 is 14 residues. The chain's CDR3 is CASSPGEWGTEAFF. The CDR3 DNA reads as TGTGCCAGCAGCCCAGGGGAGTGGGGAACTGAAGCTTTCTTT.

This clonotype was seen a few times. The gene calls are TRBV2 and TRBJ2-2, with D possibly matching TRBD1 (6 bases). Looked up from germline, CDR1 is SNHLY and CDR2 is FYNNEI. The CDR3 covers 15 residues. The V end lost 2 bases, the J end lost 0 bases, and 7 bases lay between the germline ends. As DNA, the CDR3 is TGTGCCAGCAGTGAACAGGGGCCGAACACCGGGGAGCTGTTTTTT. Its translation is CASSEQGPNTGELFF.

This chain links TRBV7-3 with TRBJ2-2; 8 positions agree with TRBD1. Looked up from germline, CDR1 is SGHTA and CDR2 is FQGTGA. CDR3 length equals 16 residues. V dropped 1 base and J dropped 6; count of bases not matched to a gene: 7. This CDR3 reads CASSLMARGLSGELFF. CDR3 DNA sequence: TGTGCCAGCAGCTTAATGGCCAGGGGGCTGTCCGGGGAGCTGTTTTTT.

Here the CDR3 DNA reads TGTGCCAGCAGCTTAGGTCGGCAGGGGACAGATACGCAGTATTTT. Amino acid sequence: CASSLGRQGTDTQYF. The rearrangement joins TRBV11-2 to TRBJ2-3, with D maybe TRBD1 (6 bases). Germline CDR1 and CDR2: SGHAT and FQNNGV. Trimming took off 1 base at V and 3 bases at J, with 11 bases between the two ends. The CDR3 is 15 amino acids. Using reference TRBV11-2 and TRBJ2-3 for the parts outside the CDR3, the full variable domain is EAGVAQSPRYKIIEKRQSVAFWCNPISGHATLYWYQQILGQGPKLLIQFQNNGVVDDSQLPKDRFSAERLKGVDSTLKIQPAKLEDSAVYLCASSLGRQGTDTQYFGPGTRLTVL.

J is TRBJ2-3 and V is TRBV3-1; D is uncertain. This CDR3 region has 15 residues. Trimming shortened V by 4 bases and J by 0 bases, and 11 bases separated the two germline ends. The germline V gene encodes CDR1 LGHDT and CDR2 YNNKEL (reference sequence). The CDR3 sequence: CASSLEPHSTDTQYF. CDR3 nucleotides: TGTGCCAGCAGCCTCGAACCTCATAGCACAGATACGCAGTATTTT.

This clonotype came up a few times. The J gene is TRBJ2-7, the V gene TRBV5-1; TRBD2 matches 12 bases. Germline V gives CDR1 SGHRS, CDR2 YFSETQ. CDR3 length: 16 residues. Trimming cost V 1 base and J 1 base; bases outside gene matches: 3. The CDR3 nucleotides read TGCGCCAGCAGCTTGTCTAGCGGGGGGGGGTCCTACGAGCAGTACTTC. Translation: CASSLSSGGGSYEQYF.

V usage is TRBV10-3 and J usage is TRBJ2-5; D remains ambiguous. The V end lost 6 bases, the J end lost 5 bases, and 19 bases lay between the germline ends. The CDR3 contains 15 residues. Germline V CDR1 and CDR2: ENHRY, SYGVKD. This chain's CDR3 is CAIREDLEVMETQYF. The CDR3 bases are TGTGCCATCAGAGAGGACCTGGAAGTCATGGAGACCCAGTACTTC.

This clonotype showed up many times. The gene calls are TRBV5-6 and TRBJ2-7; TRBD1 matches 9 bases. Per the germline V gene, CDR1 is SGHDT and CDR2 is YYEEEE. The CDR3 sequence is 16 residues long. Unmatched junction bases numbered 10, after V lost 1 base and J lost 5 bases. CDR3 nucleotide sequence: TGTGCCAGCAGCTTGATCGCCGGACAGGGGTTCCACGAGCAGTACTTC. This translates into CASSLIAGQGFHEQYF.

The sample holds a few counts of this clonotype. The chain employs TRBV5-1 and TRBJ2-7, with D perhaps TRBD1 (6 bases). From germline, CDR1 is SGHRS and CDR2 YFSETQ. Trimming pared 0 bases from V and 2 bases from J, leaving 15 bases between. This CDR3 contains 16 residues. CDR3 sequence reads: CASSLGEGGTTYEQYF. In DNA form, the CDR3 reads TGCGCCAGCAGCTTGGGGGAAGGTGGGACAACCTACGAGCAGTACTTC.